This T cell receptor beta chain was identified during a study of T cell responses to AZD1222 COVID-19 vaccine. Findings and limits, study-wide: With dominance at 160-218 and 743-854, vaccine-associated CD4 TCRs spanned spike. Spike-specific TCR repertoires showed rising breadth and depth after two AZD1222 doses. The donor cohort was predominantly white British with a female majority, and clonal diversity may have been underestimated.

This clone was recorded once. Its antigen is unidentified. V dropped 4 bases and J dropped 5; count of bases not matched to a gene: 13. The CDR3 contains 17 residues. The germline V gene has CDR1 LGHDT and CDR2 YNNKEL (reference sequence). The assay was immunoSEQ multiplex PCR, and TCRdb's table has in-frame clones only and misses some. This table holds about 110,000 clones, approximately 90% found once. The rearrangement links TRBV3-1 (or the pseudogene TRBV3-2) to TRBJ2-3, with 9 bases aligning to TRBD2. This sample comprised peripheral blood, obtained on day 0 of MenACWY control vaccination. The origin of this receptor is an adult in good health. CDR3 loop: CASSRMSRGGRGDTQYF. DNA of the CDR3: TGTGCCAGCAGCCGCATGTCGCGGGGGGGACGCGGAGATACGCAGTATTTT.